This TCR beta chain was sequenced during a study of spatial heterogeneity in lung cancer. Time point described: sample taken at primary tumor resection. Sequencing covered unsorted whole RNA taken from tumor, nontumor lung or frozen PBMC. Trimming shortened V by 4 bases and J by 7 bases, and 4 bases separated the two germline ends. The length of the CDR3 is 11 residues. The germline gives CDR1 KGHDR, CDR2 SFDVKD. This clonotype was counted between two and nine times. MiXCR, applied by TCRdb to the 5' RACE reads, yields one record per CDR3 protein. Altogether some 64,000 distinct CDR3 sequences are present, 7% to 10% being singletons, with the ten largest covering over 13%.

This TCR was sampled from a female donor with early-stage non-small cell lung cancer. Here the sequenced sample was PBMCs, taken at surgery. V is TRBV24-1 and J is TRBJ2-1, with D unclear. The CDR3 protein is CATSDQNEQFF. For the CDR3, the DNA is TGTGCCACCAGTGACCAGAATGAGCAGTTCTTC.